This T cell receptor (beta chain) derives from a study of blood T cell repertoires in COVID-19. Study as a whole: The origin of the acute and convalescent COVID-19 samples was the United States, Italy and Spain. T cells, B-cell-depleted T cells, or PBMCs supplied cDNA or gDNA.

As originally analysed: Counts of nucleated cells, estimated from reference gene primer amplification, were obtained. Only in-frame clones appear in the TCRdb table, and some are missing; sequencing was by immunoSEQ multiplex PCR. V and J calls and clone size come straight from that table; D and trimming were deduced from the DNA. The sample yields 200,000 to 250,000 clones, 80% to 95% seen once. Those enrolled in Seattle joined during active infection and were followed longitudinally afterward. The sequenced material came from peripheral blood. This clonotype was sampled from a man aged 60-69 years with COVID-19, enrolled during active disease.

The CDR3 protein is CASSGQGGQYF. The CDR3 region has the DNA TGTGCCAGCAGTGGACAGGGCGGGCAGTACTTC. The chain couples TRBV28 to TRBJ2-7; 8 bases align to TRBD1. This CDR3 is 11 amino acids long. Germline V gene sequence: CDR1 MDHEN, CDR2 SYDVKM. V lost 5 bases to trimming and J lost 9 bases; unmatched junction nucleotides: 3.